A single T cell receptor beta chain is shown here with its context. Enrollees, about 18 to 89 years old, lived in roughly 24 US areas. Cohorts were assigned according to the clinical history that participants reported. The data are from a study of blood T cell repertoires in COVID-19. Whole-study context: The United States, Italy and Spain were the sources of the acute and convalescent COVID-19 samples. Nucleic acid was either cDNA or gDNA, and it came from T cells, B-cell-depleted T cells, or PBMCs.

This CDR3 has 14 amino acids. Trimming cost V 4 bases and J 7 bases, with 14 bases left between them. Germline CDR1 and CDR2: SGHVS and FNYEAQ. Sequenced by immunoSEQ multiplex PCR; TCRdb stores in-frame clones only, minus some. The repertoire holds a few hundred thousand clones, 90% seen once, with 3.5% to 5% in the top ten. V usage is TRBV7-6 and J usage is TRBJ1-5; tentative D call: TRBD1 (5 bases). The sequenced material came from PBMCs or T cells enriched from blood (not recorded which). This clonotype originated in a woman aged 18-29 years with acute COVID-19. The CDR3 region is CASSCGRPGQPQHF. CDR3 coding DNA: TGTGCCAGCAGCTGCGGACGGCCAGGGCAGCCCCAGCATTTT.